Following are 24 T cell receptor beta chains from one sample sequenced in a study of human T cells and chemical hapten exposure. TCRdb reprocessed the RACE reads with MiXCR, giving one entry per CDR3 protein. Counted here are about 77,000 distinct CDR3 sequences, approximately 8.6% occurring once; the ten biggest clones make up approximately 1.5%. Described time point: healthy volunteer bleed at 6 weeks. Unfractionated whole blood was the source from which total RNA was extracted. Sequencing input: whole blood. The receptors here all came from a female donor in good health. Some clones in this sample may be carry-over from other donors' samples.

This clonotype was seen many times. This rearrangement joins TRBV20-1 to TRBJ1-4, with a possible D match to TRBD1 (6 bases). This CDR3 spans 14 amino acids. V lost 6 bases and J 0 bases, leaving 11 bases between the germline ends. CDR1 and CDR2 from the germline V gene are DFQATT and SNEGSKA (reference sequence). CDR3: CSASEGATNEKLFF. The CDR3 bases are TGCAGTGCGTCAGAGGGGGCAACTAATGAAAAACTGTTTTTT.

This clonotype was observed many times. The chain couples TRBV7-2 to TRBJ1-6, with a weak D call TRBD1 (5 bases). In germline, CDR1 is SGHTA, CDR2 FQGNSA. This CDR3 is 16 amino acids long. Trimming took 6 bases from V and 8 from J, leaving 20 bases between them. The CDR3 protein is CASSSRDWIEDSPLHF. The CDR3 DNA reads TGTGCCAGCAGTTCCCGGGACTGGATCGAGGATTCACCCCTCCACTTT. Filled out from reference TRBV7-2 and TRBJ1-6, the complete variable domain reads GAGVSQSPSNKVTEKGKDVELRCDPISGHTALYWYRQSLGQGLEFLIYFQGNSAPDKSGLPSDRFSAERTGGSVSTLTIQRTQQEDSAVYLCASSSRDWIEDSPLHFGNGTRLTVT.

The table lists this clonotype with many counts. V and J are TRBV6-1 and TRBJ2-3; unclear D gene. Germline loops: CDR1 MNHNS, CDR2 SASEGT. The CDR3 is 15 amino acids. Trimming shortened V by 1 base and J by 0 bases, and 8 bases separated the two germline ends. CDR3 loop: CASSEVWASTDTQYF. Here the CDR3 DNA reads TGTGCCAGCAGTGAAGTTTGGGCTAGCACAGATACGCAGTATTTT.

This clonotype was seen more than once but under ten times. The CDR3 DNA follows: TGTGCCAGCTCGTTTGCAGACATCACCGGGGAGCTGTTTTTT. Amino acid sequence: CASSFADITGELFF. The J gene is TRBJ2-2, the V gene TRBV2; D unclear. Germline V CDR1 and CDR2: SNHLY, FYNNEI. The CDR3 is 14 amino acids. Trimming removed 8 bases from V and 4 bases from J, with 14 bases in between.

The chain combines TRBV12-3 or TRBV12-4 with TRBJ1-2; 7 nucleotides line up with TRBD1. V shed 7 bases and J 6 bases; nucleotides not matched to a gene: 11. This CDR3 is 14 amino acids long. CDR3 sequence (DNA): TGTGCCAGCAACCATAGACAGGGCAGGGATGGCTACACCTTC. Protein product: CASNHRQGRDGYTF.

This clonotype was seen only a few times. J is TRBJ1-1 and V is TRBV20-1; 9 bases agree with TRBD1. The germline V gene encodes CDR1 DFQATT and CDR2 SNEGSKA (reference sequence). With V trimmed by 5 bases and J by 6 bases, 10 bases remained unmatched. The length of the CDR3 is 14 residues. The CDR3 DNA sequence: TGCAGTGCTCCTCGGGACAGGGACCTGGCTGAAGCTTTCTTT. This translates into CSAPRDRDLAEAFF.

In its sample, this clonotype was seen a few times. The rearrangement joins TRBV6-2 or TRBV6-3 to TRBJ2-1; D is undetermined. V was cut by 0 bases and J by 7 bases, with 13 bases left in between. CDR3 length: 15 amino acids. Germline loops: CDR1 MNHEY, CDR2 SVGEGT. The CDR3 nucleotides are TGTGCCAGCAGTTACTCTAGCATTGGAGAAAATGAGCAGTTCTTC. It translates to CASSYSSIGENEQFF.

This clonotype was detected ten times or more. The V and J genes are TRBV5-1 and TRBJ1-3; maybe TRBD1 (6 bases). V lost 4 bases and J lost 4, with 9 bases in between. Per the germline V gene, CDR1 is SGHRS and CDR2 is YFSETQ. CDR3 length: 13 amino acids. This chain's CDR3 is CASSRDTGNTIYF. CDR3 nucleotides: TGCGCCAGCAGCCGGGACACCGGAAACACCATATATTTT. The full variable domain, in which reference TRBV5-1 and TRBJ1-3 provide the parts outside the CDR3, is KAGVTQTPRYLIKTRGQQVTLSCSPISGHRSVSWYQQTPGQGLQFLFEYFSETQRNKGNFPGRFSGRQFSNSRSEMNVSTLELGDSALYLCASSRDTGNTIYFGEGSWLTVV.

This clonotype appeared a few times. The chain links TRBV15 to TRBJ2-2; no clear D. The CDR3 length is 15 residues. Trimming took 0 bases from V and 7 from J, leaving 12 bases between them. Germline CDR1 and CDR2: LNHNV and YYDKDF (reference sequence). The CDR3 loop is CATSRDLGRIGELFF. CDR3 coding DNA: TGTGCCACCAGCAGAGATTTAGGACGTATCGGGGAGCTGTTTTTT.

Note on this clonotype: It may be a read error: a sequence one base away is much more abundant. The chain uses TRBV7-7 and TRBJ1-1; the D is unclear. In germline, CDR1 is SSHAT, CDR2 FNYEAQ (reference sequence). The CDR3 consists of 13 residues. The V end lost 5 bases, the J end lost 5 bases, and 12 bases lay between the germline ends. The CDR3 coding sequence is TGTGCCAGCAGCGCCACGCGGGTAACTGAAGCTTTCTTT. It codes for CASSATRVTEAFF.

The chain combines TRBV6-2 or TRBV6-3 with TRBJ1-5, with 8 bases matching TRBD1. After removal of 5 bases from V and 0 bases from J, the junction contained 6 bases not matched to a gene. The CDR3 covers 16 residues. Germline CDR1 reads MNHEY; CDR2 reads SVGEGT. CDR3 nucleotide sequence: TGTGCCAGCAGTCCCGGGACAGGAATTAGCAATCAGCCCCAGCATTTT. This sequence encodes CASSPGTGISNQPQHF.

This clonotype was detected a few times. The chain couples TRBV27 to TRBJ2-7; D is tentatively TRBD1 or TRBD2 (5 bases each). The CDR3 is 12 amino acids. V was pared by 8 bases and J by 7 bases, with 15 bases between. Per germline, CDR1 MNHEY and CDR2 SMNVEV (reference sequence). The CDR3 DNA reads TGTGCCAGCGATGGGGGTACGGGGGAGCAGTACTTC. It yields the protein CASDGGTGEQYF.

V and J are TRBV6-6 and TRBJ1-2, with 8 bases lining up with TRBD1. V lost 0 bases to trimming and J lost 8 bases; unmatched junction nucleotides: 11. The CDR3 has 16 amino acids. Germline V lookup: CDR1 MNHNY, CDR2 SVGAGI (reference sequence). CDR3 bases: TGTGCCAGCAGTTACTCCGCACCCGGACAGGGAATAGGCTACACCTTC. This translates into CASSYSAPGQGIGYTF.

This clonotype was counted ten times or more. The CDR3 DNA reads TGTGCCAGCAGTTTATTCGGGACAGGGACGTACGAGCAGTACTTC. Translation gives CASSLFGTGTYEQYF. The chain couples TRBV12-3 or TRBV12-4 to TRBJ2-7, with 9 bases aligning to TRBD1. V lost 2 bases to trimming and J lost 4 bases; unmatched junction nucleotides: 6. This CDR3 is 15 amino acids long.

This clonotype was counted ten times or more. This chain connects TRBV6-2 or TRBV6-3 to TRBJ2-1; possibly TRBD2 for D (5 bases). The CDR3 is 14 amino acids. Between the trimmed V and J ends, which lost 0 bases and 4 bases, there was a span of 7 bases. Germline CDR1 reads MNHEY; CDR2 reads SVGEGT. Written as DNA, the CDR3 is TGTGCCAGCAGTTACTCGGGAGTGTACAATGAGCAGTTCTTC. This encodes CASSYSGVYNEQFF.

There are many counts of this clonotype. This sequence joins TRBV7-8 and TRBJ1-6; 8 positions match TRBD1. V dropped 5 bases and J dropped 11; count of bases not matched to a gene: 11. The CDR3 covers 15 residues. CDR1 is SGHVS and CDR2 is FQNEAQ in the germline V gene. The CDR3 spells CASSQQGQGVPPLHF. CDR3 nucleotide sequence: TGTGCCAGCAGCCAACAAGGACAGGGTGTACCACCCCTCCACTTT.

About this clonotype: A much larger clone differs from this one at a single base, so this may be a read error. V usage is TRBV2 and J usage is TRBJ2-5; 10 bases map to TRBD1. J gave up 5 bases and V 6 bases, and 18 bases lay outside the gene matches. Germline V gene lookup returns CDR1 SNHLY and CDR2 FYNNEI. This CDR3 is built from 18 residues. The chain's CDR3 is CASSVGQGTWGVSETQYF. CDR3 bases: TGTGCCAGCAGCGTGGGACAGGGGACATGGGGGGTGTCGGAGACCCAGTACTTC.

J is TRBJ1-4 and V is TRBV4-1, with TRBD1 matching 10 bases. V was clipped by 4 bases and J by 5 bases; unmatched bases: 13. Germline lookup yields CDR1 MGHRA and CDR2 YSYEKL. The CDR3 runs to 18 residues. CDR3 residues: CASSPSGTGDLRNEKLFF. DNA for the CDR3: TGCGCCAGCAGCCCCTCCGGGACAGGGGATTTGCGAAATGAAAAACTGTTTTTT.

This clonotype was picked up many times. The chain recombines TRBV29-1 with TRBJ1-1; 10 bases map to TRBD1. After removal of 7 bases from V and 6 bases from J, the junction contained 8 bases not matched to a gene. There are 13 residues in the CDR3. Germline V gene data show CDR1 as SQVTM and CDR2 as ANQGSEA. The CDR3 reads CSARQGAASEAFF. The CDR3 DNA follows: TGCAGCGCTCGACAGGGGGCTGCCTCTGAAGCTTTCTTT.

This clonotype was recorded many times. The chain links TRBV5-1 to TRBJ1-2; D not certain. Germline CDR1 reads SGHRS; CDR2 reads YFSETQ. This CDR3 is 15 amino acids long. Deletions cut 0 bases from V and 3 bases from J, with 12 bases between. The CDR3 region is CASSLGIVWDYGYTF. As DNA, the CDR3 is TGCGCCAGCAGCTTGGGGATCGTGTGGGACTATGGCTACACCTTC.

This clonotype showed up just a few times. The V and J genes are TRBV2 and TRBJ1-2; D unresolved. This CDR3 is 12 amino acids long. The germline V gene encodes CDR1 SNHLY and CDR2 FYNNEI. V was clipped by 2 bases and J by 10 bases, with 11 bases between them. CDR3 bases: TGTGCCAGCAGTGAATTTGGGGATGTCTACACCTTC. This gives the protein CASSEFGDVYTF.

This clonotype was counted at least ten times. The chain is built from TRBV19 and TRBJ2-6, with no clear D. Trimming removed 3 bases at V and 0 bases at J, with 6 bases between. The CDR3 covers 15 residues. Germline V gene data show CDR1 as LNHDA and CDR2 as SQIVND (reference sequence). Here the CDR3 reads CASSIRYSGANVLTF. The CDR3 coding sequence is TGTGCCAGTAGTATCAGGTACTCTGGGGCCAACGTCCTGACTTTC.

This clonotype was picked up many times. Here the CDR3 DNA reads TGCGCCAGCAGCCAAGATCAGGACAGGTACACTGAAGCTTTCTTT. It encodes CASSQDQDRYTEAFF. The chain employs TRBV4-3 and TRBJ1-1; 7 nucleotides line up with TRBD1. The V gene's germline CDR1 is LGHNA and CDR2 YSLEER. V was clipped by 0 bases and J by 3 bases; unmatched bases: 4. The CDR3 contains 15 residues.

The gene calls are TRBV20-1 and TRBJ1-5; 7 nucleotides line up with TRBD1. The CDR3 has 16 residues. Trimming at V came to 3 bases and at J to 4 bases, leaving 12 bases not matched to a gene. CDR1 and CDR2 from the germline V gene are DFQATT and SNEGSKA (reference sequence). CDR3 protein: CSASYNPDRFNQPQHF. DNA for the CDR3: TGCAGTGCTAGCTACAACCCGGACAGGTTTAATCAGCCCCAGCATTTT.